These T cell receptor beta chains were read from a single sample in a study of early T cells in non-severe SARS-CoV-2 infection. TCRdb analysed the 5' RACE reads with MiXCR anew, one entry per CDR3 protein. The sample consists of more than 65,000 distinct CDR3 sequences, about 12% of them appearing once. Sequenced: whole blood. All receptors come from an adult who was a healthcare worker with PCR-confirmed SARS-CoV-2 infection or an uninfected control (not recorded which). Both conserved end residues are part of each CDR3. The order of the fields is J gene, clone size, V gene, D gene, CDR3 DNA, CDR3 protein. The D gene is left open where the match is weak. Part of the rows lack a size; the others show once, few, many or a class for expanded clones.

TRBJ1-2 | NA | TRBV28 | NA | TGTGCCAGCAGTCCCAACGTTGCGAGCGGCTACACCTTC | CASSPNVASGYTF
TRBJ2-4 | many | TRBV6-6 | TRBD2 | TGTGCCAGCAGTTCCGGGGGACTAGTTTTAGCCAAAAACATTCAGTACTTC | CASSSGGLVLAKNIQYF
TRBJ2-6 | many | TRBV11-2 | TRBD1 | TGTGCCAGCAGCTCACAGGGGGCAGGAGGGGCCAACGTCCTGACTTTC | CASSSQGAGGANVLTF
TRBJ2-7 | many | TRBV11-2 | TRBD2 | TGTGCCAGCAGTCCGCGCGGGAGGGTCTACGAGCAGTACTTC | CASSPRGRVYEQYF
TRBJ1-6 | many | TRBV6-5 | TRBD1 | TGTGCCAGCAGGTTTCGGGACAGGGGAAATTCACCCCTCCACTTT | CASRFRDRGNSPLHF
TRBJ2-7 | few | TRBV7-2 | TRBD1 | TGTGCCAGCAGCTTAGCTGGGACAGGGTACCGCGAGCAGTACTTC | CASSLAGTGYREQYF
TRBJ2-3 | many | TRBV20-1 | TRBD2 | TGCAGTGCTAGAGATGGGGCTAGCGGAAATCCTTACCCTAGCACAGATACGCAGTATTTT | CSARDGASGNPYPSTDTQYF
TRBJ2-7 | many | TRBV3-1 | TRBD2 | TGTGCCAGCAGCCCTTCCTCGGCGGGAGGGCCCGAGCAGTACTTC | CASSPSSAGGPEQYF
TRBJ1-1 | many | TRBV3-1 | NA | TGTGCCAGCAGCCAAGGGGGCATGAACACTGAAGCTTTCTTT | CASSQGGMNTEAFF
TRBJ2-7 | many | TRBV7-9 | NA | TGTGCCAGCAGCCGCCAATACGAGCAGTACTTC | CASSRQYEQYF
TRBJ2-2 | many | TRBV19 | NA | TGTGCCAGTAGTACCAGGACAGACACCGGGGAGCTGTTTTTT | CASSTRTDTGELFF
TRBJ1-5 | many | TRBV28 | NA | TGTGCCAGCAGAAATAACAGGGACCAGCCCCAGCATTTT | CASRNNRDQPQHF